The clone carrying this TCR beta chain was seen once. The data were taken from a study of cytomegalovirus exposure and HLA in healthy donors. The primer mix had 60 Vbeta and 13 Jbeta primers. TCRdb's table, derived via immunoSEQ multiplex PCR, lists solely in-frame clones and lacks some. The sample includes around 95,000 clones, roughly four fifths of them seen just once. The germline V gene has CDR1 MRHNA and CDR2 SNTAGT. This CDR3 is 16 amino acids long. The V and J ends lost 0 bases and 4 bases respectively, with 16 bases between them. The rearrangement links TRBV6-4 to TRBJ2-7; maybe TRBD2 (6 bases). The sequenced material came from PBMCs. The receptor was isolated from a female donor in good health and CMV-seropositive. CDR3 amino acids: CASSDSVEGSSYEQYF. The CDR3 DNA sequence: TGTGCCAGCAGTGACTCGGTGGAGGGGTCGTCATACGAGCAGTACTTC.